This T cell receptor (beta chain) appears in the sequencing data of a study of T cell repertoires in cytomegalovirus infection. This clonotype was seen ten or more times. Each CDR3 protein gets one entry after TCRdb re-called the reads with MiXCR. This sample carries about 460,000 distinct CDR3 sequences, roughly 12% of them seen once, and the ten largest clones take 10%. CDR3 length equals 17 residues. Germline loops: CDR1 MNHEY, CDR2 SVGAGI. With 0 bases clipped from V and 6 bases from J, the junction kept 11 bases outside the gene matches. The TCR sequence derives from a human donor in good health (CMV status not recorded). Some clones in this sample may be carry-over from other donors' samples. The rearrangement joins TRBV6-5 to TRBJ1-2; 9 nucleotides line up with TRBD1. The sequencing input was PBMCs. The CDR3 spells CASSYSYTGGKVNGYTF. Written as DNA, the CDR3 is TGTGCCAGCAGTTACTCTTACACAGGGGGCAAGGTTAATGGCTACACCTTC.